This is a list of T cell receptor beta chains from one sample in a study of CD8+CD57+ T cells in acquired aplastic anemia. In TCRdb, the reads were re-called with MiXCR into one record per CDR3 protein. The table records over 150,000 distinct CDR3 sequences, approximately 43% of them present only once. The sequenced sample was sorted CD4+, CD8+, or CD8+CD57+ T cells (not recorded which) from PBMCs. The receptors shown here come from a human donor in good health. Each CDR3 is given with its conserved first and last residue. D genes are given only for firm matches. Expanded clones get a size class; other rows say once, few or many, or leave the size out.

J gene,V gene,D gene,clone size,CDR3 DNA,CDR3 protein
TRBJ1-5,TRBV19,NA,NA,TGTGCCAGTAGTGAGAGGGGGGGCTATAGCAATCAGCCCCAGCATTTT,CASSERGGYSNQPQHF
TRBJ2-5,TRBV5-1,TRBD1,many,TGCGCCAGCAGCTTCCGACAGGGGGGGGATACCCAGTACTTC,CASSFRQGGDTQYF
TRBJ1-5,TRBV12-3/TRBV12-4,NA,many,TGTGCCAGCAGGGCTGTCAATCAGCCCCAGCATTTT,CASRAVNQPQHF
TRBJ2-7,TRBV5-1,TRBD1,NA,TGCGCCAGCAGCATGGGACAGGGGGCAGGCGAGCAGTACTTC,CASSMGQGAGEQYF
TRBJ2-7,TRBV19,TRBD1,NA,TGTGCCAGTGGGACAGGGCGCGAGCAGTACTTC,CASGTGREQYF
TRBJ1-2,TRBV25-1,NA,NA,TGTGCCAGCAGTGAATTAGGCAGCCCGGACGACTATGGCTACACCTTC,CASSELGSPDDYGYTF
TRBJ1-1,TRBV4-2,NA,NA,TGTGCCAGCGGCCAAGAAAGAGGGGGAGAGGACACTGAAGCTTTCTTT,CASGQERGGEDTEAFF
TRBJ1-6,TRBV5-5,NA,many,TGTGCCAGCAGCTTGGGGACAGTCCGAGCTTCACCCCTCCACTTT,CASSLGTVRASPLHF
TRBJ2-4,TRBV4-3,NA,NA,TGCGCCAGCAGCCAGGACCCAGGGGGGGACATTCAGTACTTC,CASSQDPGGDIQYF
TRBJ1-2,TRBV7-9,NA,NA,TGTGCCAGCAGCTTGGGGGTTAACTATGGCTACACCTTC,CASSLGVNYGYTF
TRBJ2-2,TRBV2,NA,NA,TGTGCCAGCAGTGCGACCGGTCGGACCGGGGAGCTGTTTTTT,CASSATGRTGELFF
TRBJ2-5,TRBV9,NA,NA,TGTGCCAGCAGCGTAGCCGAAGAGACCCAGTACTTC,CASSVAEETQYF
TRBJ1-4,TRBV7-8,NA,NA,TGTGCCAGCAGCTTCGGGGGGGCCACTTTTGAAAGACTGTTTTTT,CASSFGGATFERLFF
TRBJ2-7,TRBV25-1,NA,NA,TGTGCCAGCAGCTCCGAGGGGGGGTCCTACGAGCAGTACTTC,CASSSEGGSYEQYF
TRBJ2-7,TRBV5-1,TRBD2,many,TGCGCCAGCAGCCAAATAGCGGGGGCACCCGAGCAGTACTTC,CASSQIAGAPEQYF
TRBJ2-1,TRBV29-1,NA,NA,TGCAGCGTTGGGCGGGATCACTACAATGAGCAGTTCTTC,CSVGRDHYNEQFF
TRBJ1-1,TRBV10-3,NA,few,TGTGCCATCAGTGACGGGTTCGGGAACACTGAAGCTTTCTTT,CAISDGFGNTEAFF
TRBJ2-7,TRBV20-1,TRBD2,many,TGCAGTGCTAGTTTTGGTAGCGGGTCTTACGAGCAGTACTTC,CSASFGSGSYEQYF
TRBJ1-6,TRBV2,NA,many,TGTGCCAGCAGCGAATCCGGGCCCCCTAATTCACCCCTCCACTTT,CASSESGPPNSPLHF
TRBJ2-1,TRBV15,NA,few,TGTGCCACCAGCAGAGATAGGAGGCTAGCCAATGAGCAGTTCTTC,CATSRDRRLANEQFF
TRBJ1-1,TRBV10-1,TRBD1,many,TGCGCCAGCAGGTCCTCAGGGGGGAACACTGAAGCTTTCTTT,CASRSSGGNTEAFF
TRBJ2-1,TRBV24-1,TRBD1,NA,TGTGCCACCAGGGAGGACAGGGAAACTGTTGAGCAGTTCTTC,CATREDRETVEQFF
TRBJ2-7,TRBV6-5,TRBD2,many,TGTGCCAGCAGTTACTACCGCACGGGGGGTGGGGGAGGGTACGAGCAGTACTTC,CASSYYRTGGGGGYEQYF
TRBJ1-2,TRBV11-2,NA,NA,TGTGCCAGCAGCACCTTCACAGGTGCGGCTAACTATGGCTACACCTTC,CASSTFTGAANYGYTF
TRBJ1-5,TRBV30,NA,few,TGTGCCTGGAGTGGCCCACTACAGACAGCTCCCAATCAGCCCCAGCATTTT,CAWSGPLQTAPNQPQHF
TRBJ1-2,TRBV5-1,NA,NA,TGCGCCAGCGGGACTGATCCCCGCTATGGCTACACCTTC,CASGTDPRYGYTF
TRBJ1-1,TRBV15,NA,medium-sized,TGTGCCACCACCCGGGACGCGAACACTGAAGCTTTCTTT,CATTRDANTEAFF
TRBJ2-7,TRBV5-5,NA,NA,TGTGCCAGCAGCTTGGGCCCCTTTAGGGAGACCTACGAGCAGTACTTC,CASSLGPFRETYEQYF
TRBJ1-6,TRBV29-1,NA,NA,TGCAGCGTTGTGGTGGGGGCGGGTTCACCCCTCCACTTT,CSVVVGAGSPLHF
TRBJ2-1,TRBV19,NA,NA,TGTGCCAGTAGTATGTTTGAGTTTGGTGAGCAGTTCTTC,CASSMFEFGEQFF
TRBJ1-1,TRBV2,TRBD1,NA,TGTGCCAGCAGCTCACAGGGGCCGAGGAACACTGAAGCTTTCTTT,CASSSQGPRNTEAFF
TRBJ2-7,TRBV4-1,NA,many,TGCGCCAGCAGCCAACGTTGGCAGGACGAGCAGTACTTC,CASSQRWQDEQYF
TRBJ1-1,TRBV2,TRBD1,many,TGTGCCAGTGCTAAGGGGGCGCTGGACACTGAAGCTTTCTTT,CASAKGALDTEAFF
TRBJ2-5,TRBV7-6,TRBD1,NA,TGTGCCAGCAGCTTAGGGACAGGGGAGGCCCAGTACTTC,CASSLGTGEAQYF
TRBJ1-5,TRBV10-1,NA,many,TGCGCCAGCAGTGAGGGGAGGGCCAATCAGCCCCAGCATTTT,CASSEGRANQPQHF
TRBJ2-6,TRBV2,NA,few,TGTGCCAGCAGCCCTGGACATCCTGGGGCCAACGTCCTGACTTTC,CASSPGHPGANVLTF
TRBJ2-7,TRBV29-1,TRBD1,NA,TGCAGCGTTACAGGGGTAAATCCCTACGAGCAGTACTTC,CSVTGVNPYEQYF
TRBJ1-1,TRBV20-1,NA,NA,TGCAGTGCTAGAGGGCGGAGAATGAACACTGAAGCTTTCTTT,CSARGRRMNTEAFF
TRBJ1-4,TRBV15,NA,NA,TGTGCCACCAGCGGGACTATTGAAAAACTGTTTTTT,CATSGTIEKLFF
TRBJ1-4,TRBV7-2,NA,many,TGTGCCAGCAGCTTGTTAAGTAATGAAAAACTGTTTTTT,CASSLLSNEKLFF
TRBJ2-4,TRBV2,TRBD2,NA,TGTGCCAGCAGTAGGACTAGCGGGGGCATTCAGTACTTC,CASSRTSGGIQYF
TRBJ1-5,TRBV20-1,NA,many,TGCAGTTCTTCACGGCCCGAGGGGAATCAGCCCCAGCATTTT,CSSSRPEGNQPQHF
TRBJ2-3,TRBV5-1,TRBD1,many,TGCGCCAGCAGCTCCGGGACAGGGACAGATACGCAGTATTTT,CASSSGTGTDTQYF
TRBJ2-7,TRBV30,NA,many,TGTGCCTGGACTAGGGGGACCTACGAGCAGTACTTC,CAWTRGTYEQYF
TRBJ2-7,TRBV7-6,TRBD2,many,TGTGCCAGCAGTATGAGCGGGGAACAGTTTGAGCAGTACTTC,CASSMSGEQFEQYF
TRBJ1-2,TRBV7-9,NA,NA,TGTGCCAGCAGCTTAGCGCTTGGTTTGACAGCCTTC,CASSLALGLTAF
TRBJ2-1,TRBV5-1,NA,NA,TGCGCCAGCAGCCTCACTCCGGACAGCAATGAGCAGTTCTTC,CASSLTPDSNEQFF